This T cell receptor (beta chain) was found in a study of T cell repertoires in cytomegalovirus infection. Findings of the study overall: Clonotype analysis showed dominance of the ex vivo response by HLA-C-restricted CMV-specific TCR beta clonotypes. Cumulative public TCR beta family frequency identified CMV carriers with the relevant HLA.

This clonotype was counted only a few times. The antigen is not known. The V end lost 7 bases, the J end lost 2 bases, and 11 bases lay between the germline ends. The CDR3 runs 13 residues. Germline V gene sequence: CDR1 SNHLY, CDR2 FYNNEI. TCRdb passed the reads through MiXCR, listing each CDR3 protein once. The sample lists about 280,000 distinct CDR3 sequences, less than 25% occurring once. The clonotype was recovered from a human donor in good health (CMV status not recorded). Some clones in this sample may be carry-over from other donors' samples. The rearrangement links TRBV2 to TRBJ1-2; D not resolved. Source: cultured PBMCs, taken from culture after CMV antigen stimulation. CDR3 loop: CASNGRVNYGYTF. The CDR3 DNA reads as TGTGCCAGCAACGGGAGGGTAAACTATGGCTACACCTTC.